A selection of T cell receptor beta chains follows, all from one sample in a study of T-cell reconstitution after alpha-beta-depleted transplantation in children. TCRdb re-derived calls from the PCR reads in MiXCR, one entry per CDR3 protein. The sample gives 450,000 to 600,000 distinct CDR3 sequences, roughly a tenth of which show up once; around 2% is in the top ten. Here the sequenced sample was PBMCs, taken before TCRalphabeta/CD19-depleted stem cell transplant. The receptor source for this set is a child aged 2 to 10 with inherited bone marrow failure, due to receive a stem cell transplant. Each CDR3 is given with its conserved first and last residue. D genes are given only for firm matches. The size of a clone is reported for some rows only, either as once, few or many, or as a class for expanded clones.

v_call: TRBV5-6
d_call: NA
clone_size: many
j_call: TRBJ2-3
cdr3_nt: TGTGCCAGCAGCTTGTACGCTGCATTTACGCAGTATTTT
cdr3_aa: CASSLYAAFTQYF

v_call: TRBV4-3
d_call: NA
clone_size: many
j_call: TRBJ2-7
cdr3_nt: TGCGCCAGCAGCCAAGTGGGGGATGTGGTGGGGTACGAGCAGTACTTC
cdr3_aa: CASSQVGDVVGYEQYF

v_call: TRBV4-2
d_call: TRBD2
clone_size: many
j_call: TRBJ2-3
cdr3_nt: TGTGCCAGCAGCCAAGATATGGCTAGCGGGACTCGCACAGATACGCAGTATTTT
cdr3_aa: CASSQDMASGTRTDTQYF

v_call: TRBV20-1
d_call: TRBD1
clone_size: many
j_call: TRBJ1-6
cdr3_nt: TGCAGTGCTTACGGGGACAGGATCGATAATTCACCCCTCCACTTT
cdr3_aa: CSAYGDRIDNSPLHF

v_call: TRBV20-1
d_call: TRBD1
clone_size: many
j_call: TRBJ1-6
cdr3_nt: TGCAGTGCTAGAGCGGGGACAGGGGGCGCCGATTCACCCCTCCACTTT
cdr3_aa: CSARAGTGGADSPLHF

v_call: TRBV28
d_call: NA
clone_size: few
j_call: TRBJ2-7
cdr3_nt: TGTGCCAGCAGTTTTATTCAGGGCCGCGGCGAGCAGTACTTC
cdr3_aa: CASSFIQGRGEQYF

v_call: TRBV28
d_call: NA
clone_size: many
j_call: TRBJ1-2
cdr3_nt: TGTGCCAGCAGTTTCGGAAGGTGGGGACTCGGGGAGATCGGCTACACCTTC
cdr3_aa: CASSFGRWGLGEIGYTF

v_call: TRBV7-9
d_call: TRBD2
clone_size: many
j_call: TRBJ2-1
cdr3_nt: TGTGCCAGCAGCTTAAGAGCGGGAGGGGCCAATGAGCAGTTCTTC
cdr3_aa: CASSLRAGGANEQFF

v_call: TRBV2
d_call: NA
clone_size: many
j_call: TRBJ1-1
cdr3_nt: TGTGCCAGCCCCCGGTTGGCCCGCGGAAGTGGGGACACTGAAGCTTTCTTT
cdr3_aa: CASPRLARGSGDTEAFF

v_call: TRBV12-3/TRBV12-4
d_call: NA
clone_size: many
j_call: TRBJ1-3
cdr3_nt: TGTGCCAGCACCCTGACCCCGACTGGAAACACCATATATTTT
cdr3_aa: CASTLTPTGNTIYF

v_call: TRBV6-5
d_call: TRBD2
clone_size: NA
j_call: TRBJ2-7
cdr3_nt: TGTGCCAGCAGTTTCCCGACTAGCGGGGGCTCCTACGAGCAGTACTTC
cdr3_aa: CASSFPTSGGSYEQYF

v_call: TRBV6-1
d_call: NA
clone_size: few
j_call: TRBJ2-7
cdr3_nt: TGTGCCAGCACCCCGTCGGCCTCGCGAATTGATCTTAAGTACTTC
cdr3_aa: CASTPSASRIDLKYF

v_call: TRBV12-3/TRBV12-4
d_call: NA
clone_size: few
j_call: TRBJ2-7
cdr3_nt: TGTGCCAGCAGTTTTATACCCGGGGAGTACGAGCAGTACTTC
cdr3_aa: CASSFIPGEYEQYF

v_call: TRBV11-2
d_call: TRBD2
clone_size: NA
j_call: TRBJ2-5
cdr3_nt: TGTGCCTGCAGCTTAGAGGGGGGGACTAGCGGGAGTTCCCGAGAGACCCAGTACTTC
cdr3_aa: CACSLEGGTSGSSRETQYF

v_call: TRBV3-1
d_call: TRBD1
clone_size: NA
j_call: TRBJ2-6
cdr3_nt: TGTGCCAGCAGCCAACTGACAGGGCACTCTGGGGCCAACGTCCTGACTTTC
cdr3_aa: CASSQLTGHSGANVLTF

v_call: TRBV30
d_call: NA
clone_size: few
j_call: TRBJ2-7
cdr3_nt: TGTGCCTGGGTCTTTGGCTACGAGCAGTACTTC
cdr3_aa: CAWVFGYEQYF

v_call: TRBV7-9
d_call: NA
clone_size: many
j_call: TRBJ2-7
cdr3_nt: TGTGCCAGCAGCTTAGGCGTCCGGGCCTACGAGCAGTACTTC
cdr3_aa: CASSLGVRAYEQYF

v_call: TRBV10-3
d_call: TRBD1
clone_size: many
j_call: TRBJ1-1
cdr3_nt: TGTGCCATCAGTGAGCGGGGACAGGGGGCGCCGGGAACTGAAGCTTTCTTT
cdr3_aa: CAISERGQGAPGTEAFF

v_call: TRBV15
d_call: TRBD1
clone_size: many
j_call: TRBJ1-2
cdr3_nt: TGTGCCACCAGCAGCAGGACAGGGCAGCGTGGCTACACCTTC
cdr3_aa: CATSSRTGQRGYTF

v_call: TRBV20-1
d_call: NA
clone_size: many
j_call: TRBJ2-7
cdr3_nt: TGCAGTGCTACGCGGGAAACCTACGAGCAGTACTTC
cdr3_aa: CSATRETYEQYF

v_call: TRBV5-4
d_call: TRBD2
clone_size: many
j_call: TRBJ2-7
cdr3_nt: TGTGCCAGCAGCCGAAGGGGGAGCGGGAGTGGTGGCGAGCAGTACTTC
cdr3_aa: CASSRRGSGSGGEQYF

v_call: TRBV4-3
d_call: TRBD2
clone_size: NA
j_call: TRBJ2-1
cdr3_nt: TGCGCCAGCAGCCAAGAGTGGGGCGCGGGAGGCTTCTACAATGAGCAGTTCTTC
cdr3_aa: CASSQEWGAGGFYNEQFF

v_call: TRBV5-1
d_call: TRBD2
clone_size: many
j_call: TRBJ2-1
cdr3_nt: TGCGCCAGTAGGGGAGGGGTAGGAGCTCGGGATGAGCAGTTCTTC
cdr3_aa: CASRGGVGARDEQFF

v_call: TRBV15
d_call: NA
clone_size: many
j_call: TRBJ2-1
cdr3_nt: TGTGCCACCGGTTTCTCTGCAATTGAGCAGTTCTTC
cdr3_aa: CATGFSAIEQFF

v_call: TRBV15
d_call: TRBD1
clone_size: many
j_call: TRBJ2-5
cdr3_nt: TGTGCCACCAGCAGAGAGGACAGGGTCCAAGAGACCCAGTACTTC
cdr3_aa: CATSREDRVQETQYF

v_call: TRBV12-3/TRBV12-4
d_call: NA
clone_size: few
j_call: TRBJ1-1
cdr3_nt: TGTGCCAGCACCCTCCTGAGAGGGTTGTACTTGAACACTGAAGCTTTCTTT
cdr3_aa: CASTLLRGLYLNTEAFF

v_call: TRBV4-1
d_call: TRBD1
clone_size: few
j_call: TRBJ1-1
cdr3_nt: TGCGCCAGCAGCCAAGATTTTTGGACAGGGAACACTGAAGCTTTCTTT
cdr3_aa: CASSQDFWTGNTEAFF

v_call: TRBV5-1
d_call: NA
clone_size: many
j_call: TRBJ1-2
cdr3_nt: TGCGCCAGCAGCTACGTGGAAGGGTCGGGCTATGGCTACACCTTC
cdr3_aa: CASSYVEGSGYGYTF

v_call: TRBV12-3/TRBV12-4
d_call: NA
clone_size: few
j_call: TRBJ2-7
cdr3_nt: TGTGCCAGCAGTTTAAGCCAGGTCTCCTACGAGCAGTACTTC
cdr3_aa: CASSLSQVSYEQYF

v_call: TRBV4-3
d_call: NA
clone_size: many
j_call: TRBJ2-2
cdr3_nt: TGCGCCAGCAGCCCACTTAGCGCCGGGGAGCTGTTTTTT
cdr3_aa: CASSPLSAGELFF

v_call: TRBV21-1
d_call: NA
clone_size: many
j_call: TRBJ2-3
cdr3_nt: TGTGCCAGCAGCATAGCAGGACTAGCGGCTGGCACAGATACGCAGTATTTT
cdr3_aa: CASSIAGLAAGTDTQYF